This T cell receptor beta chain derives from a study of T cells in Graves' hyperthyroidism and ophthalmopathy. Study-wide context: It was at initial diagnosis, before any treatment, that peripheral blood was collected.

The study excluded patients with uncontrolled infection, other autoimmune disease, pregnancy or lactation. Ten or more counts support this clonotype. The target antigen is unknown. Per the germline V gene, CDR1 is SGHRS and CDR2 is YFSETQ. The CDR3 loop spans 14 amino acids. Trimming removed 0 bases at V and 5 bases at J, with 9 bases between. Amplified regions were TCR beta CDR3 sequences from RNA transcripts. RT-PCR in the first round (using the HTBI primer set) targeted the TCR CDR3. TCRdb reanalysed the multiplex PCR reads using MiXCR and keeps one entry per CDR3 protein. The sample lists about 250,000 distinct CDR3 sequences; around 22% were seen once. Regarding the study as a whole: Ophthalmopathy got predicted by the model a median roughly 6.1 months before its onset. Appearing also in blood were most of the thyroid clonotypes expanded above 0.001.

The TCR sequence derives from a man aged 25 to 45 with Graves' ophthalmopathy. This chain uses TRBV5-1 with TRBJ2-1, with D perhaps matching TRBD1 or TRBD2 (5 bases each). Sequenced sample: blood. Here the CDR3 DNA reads TGCGCCAGCAGCTTGGGAGGGGATAACAATGAGCAGTTCTTC. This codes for CASSLGGDNNEQFF.